The clone carrying this TCR beta chain came up once. Its cognate antigen is unknown. Using immunoSEQ multiplex PCR, the repertoire was profiled, and TCRdb retains in-frame clones only, with some absent. This sample has about 82,000 clones, with around 84% found just once. This sample is drawn from a study of OX40 agonist ivuxolimab in advanced cancers. Study-wide findings and caveats: Both CD4+ and CD8+ T cell populations in blood had undergone clonal expansion by week 6 at 0.1 to 3.0 mg/kg. Specificity for antigen went undetermined in the expanded peripheral T cells.

The germline CDR1 and CDR2 sequences are SGHRS and YFSETQ. The V and J ends lost 4 bases and 8 bases, in that order; junction bases with no gene match: 13. The CDR3 length is 15 residues. Sample: CD4+ or CD8+ T cells sorted from blood, taken in a trial of the OX40 agonist ivuxolimab. This clonotype was obtained from an adult with an advanced solid tumor such as melanoma, head and neck, liver or kidney cancer. V and J are TRBV5-1 and TRBJ1-2; 8 nucleotides line up with TRBD1. CDR3 residues: CASSQFLGTGRGYTF. The DNA for the CDR3 is TGCGCCAGCAGCCAATTCCTTGGGACAGGACGCGGCTACACCTTC.